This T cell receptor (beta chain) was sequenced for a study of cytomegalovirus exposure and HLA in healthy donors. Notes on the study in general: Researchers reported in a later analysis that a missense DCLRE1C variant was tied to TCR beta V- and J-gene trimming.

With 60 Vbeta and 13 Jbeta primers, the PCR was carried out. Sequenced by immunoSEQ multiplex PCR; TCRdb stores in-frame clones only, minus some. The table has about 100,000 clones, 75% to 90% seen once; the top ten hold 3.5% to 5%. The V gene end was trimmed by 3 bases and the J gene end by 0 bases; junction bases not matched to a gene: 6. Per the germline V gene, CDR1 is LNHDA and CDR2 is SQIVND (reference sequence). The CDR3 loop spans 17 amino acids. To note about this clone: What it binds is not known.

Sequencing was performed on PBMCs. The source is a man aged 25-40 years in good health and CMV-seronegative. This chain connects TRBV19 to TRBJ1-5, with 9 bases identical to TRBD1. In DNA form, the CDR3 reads TGTGCCAGTAGTATCCGACAGGGGGAATTTAGCAATCAGCCCCAGCATTTT. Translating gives CASSIRQGEFSNQPQHF. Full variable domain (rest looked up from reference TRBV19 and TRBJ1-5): DGGITQSPKYLFRKEGQNVTLSCEQNLNHDAMYWYRQDPGQGLRLIYYSQIVNDFQKGDIAEGYSVSREKKESFPLTVTSAQKNPTAFYLCASSIRQGEFSNQPQHFGDGTRLSIL.